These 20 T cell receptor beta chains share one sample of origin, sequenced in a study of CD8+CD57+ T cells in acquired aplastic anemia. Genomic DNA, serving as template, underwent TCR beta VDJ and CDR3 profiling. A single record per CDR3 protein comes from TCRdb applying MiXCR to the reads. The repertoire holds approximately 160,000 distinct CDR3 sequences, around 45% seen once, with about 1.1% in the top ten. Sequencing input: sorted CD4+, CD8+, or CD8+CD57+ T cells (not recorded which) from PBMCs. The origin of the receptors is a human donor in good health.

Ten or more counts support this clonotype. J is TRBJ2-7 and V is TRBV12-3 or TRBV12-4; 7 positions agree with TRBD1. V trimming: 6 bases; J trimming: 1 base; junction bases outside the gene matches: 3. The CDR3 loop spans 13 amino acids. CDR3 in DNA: TGTGCCAGCAGCAGGGACAGTTCCTACGAGCAGTACTTC. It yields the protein CASSRDSSYEQYF.

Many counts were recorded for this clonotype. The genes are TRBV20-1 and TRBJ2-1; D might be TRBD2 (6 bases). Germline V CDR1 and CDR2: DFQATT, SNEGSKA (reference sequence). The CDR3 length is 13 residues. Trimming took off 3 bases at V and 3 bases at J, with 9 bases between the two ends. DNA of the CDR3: TGCAGTGCTAGTCCCGGGGGCTACAATGAGCAGTTCTTC. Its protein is CSASPGGYNEQFF.

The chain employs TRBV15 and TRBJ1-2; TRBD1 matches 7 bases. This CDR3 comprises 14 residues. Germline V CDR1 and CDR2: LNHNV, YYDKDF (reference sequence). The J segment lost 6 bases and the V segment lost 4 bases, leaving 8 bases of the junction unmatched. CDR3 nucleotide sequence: TGTGCCACCAGCACGCGCGTTACAGGGGATGGCTACACCTTC. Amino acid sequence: CATSTRVTGDGYTF.

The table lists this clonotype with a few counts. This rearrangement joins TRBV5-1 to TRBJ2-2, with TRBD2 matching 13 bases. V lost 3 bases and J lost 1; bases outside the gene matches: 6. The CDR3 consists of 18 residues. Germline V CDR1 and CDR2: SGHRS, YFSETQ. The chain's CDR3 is CASSSGRTSGGNTGELFF. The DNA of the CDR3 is TGCGCCAGCAGCTCAGGACGGACTAGCGGGGGGAACACCGGGGAGCTGTTTTTT.

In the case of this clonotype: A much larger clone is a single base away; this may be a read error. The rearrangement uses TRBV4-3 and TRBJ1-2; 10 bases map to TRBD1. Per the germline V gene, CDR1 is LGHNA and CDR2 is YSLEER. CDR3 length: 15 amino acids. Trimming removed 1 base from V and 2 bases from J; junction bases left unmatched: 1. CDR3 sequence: CASSQVTGGNYGYTF. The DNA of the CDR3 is TGCGCCAGCAGCCAAGTGACAGGGGGCAACTATGGCTACACCTTC.

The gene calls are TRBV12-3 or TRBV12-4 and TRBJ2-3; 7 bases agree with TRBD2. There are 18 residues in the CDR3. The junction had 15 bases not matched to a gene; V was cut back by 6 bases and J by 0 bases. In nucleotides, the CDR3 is TGTGCCAGCAGCTCCTTTCGACTAGCAAGATCCAGCACAGATACGCAGTATTTT. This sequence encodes CASSSFRLARSSTDTQYF.

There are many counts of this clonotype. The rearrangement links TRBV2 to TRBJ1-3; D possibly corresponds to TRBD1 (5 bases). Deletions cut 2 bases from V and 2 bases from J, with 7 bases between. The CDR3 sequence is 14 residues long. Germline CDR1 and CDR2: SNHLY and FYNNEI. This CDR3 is CASSEPRAGNTIYF. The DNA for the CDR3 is TGTGCCAGCAGTGAACCCAGGGCTGGAAACACCATATATTTT.

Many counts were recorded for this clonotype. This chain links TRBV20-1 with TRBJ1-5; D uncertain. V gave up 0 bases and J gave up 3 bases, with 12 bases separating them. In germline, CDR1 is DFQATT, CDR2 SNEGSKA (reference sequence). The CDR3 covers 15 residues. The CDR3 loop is CSARDATLDNQPQHF. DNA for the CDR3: TGCAGTGCTAGAGATGCCACATTAGACAATCAGCCCCAGCATTTT.

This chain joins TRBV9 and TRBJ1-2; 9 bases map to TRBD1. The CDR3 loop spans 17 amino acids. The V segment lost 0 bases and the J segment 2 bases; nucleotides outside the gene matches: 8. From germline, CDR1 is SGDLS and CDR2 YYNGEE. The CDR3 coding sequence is TGTGCCAGCAGCGTAGATGGGACAGGGACCTTCAACTATGGCTACACCTTC. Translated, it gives CASSVDGTGTFNYGYTF. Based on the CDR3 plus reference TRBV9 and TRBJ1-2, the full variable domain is DSGVTQTPKHLITATGQRVTLRCSPRSGDLSVYWYQQSLDQGLQFLIQYYNGEERAKGNILERFSAQQFPDLHSELNLSSLELGDSALYFCASSVDGTGTFNYGYTFGSGTRLTVV.

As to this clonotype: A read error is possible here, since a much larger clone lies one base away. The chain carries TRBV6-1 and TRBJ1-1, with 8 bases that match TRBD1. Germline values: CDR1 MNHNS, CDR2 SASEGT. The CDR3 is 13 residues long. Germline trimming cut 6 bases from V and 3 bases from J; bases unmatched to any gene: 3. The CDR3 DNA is TGTGCCAGCAGATGGACAGGGTACACTGAAGCTTTCTTT. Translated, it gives CASRWTGYTEAFF.

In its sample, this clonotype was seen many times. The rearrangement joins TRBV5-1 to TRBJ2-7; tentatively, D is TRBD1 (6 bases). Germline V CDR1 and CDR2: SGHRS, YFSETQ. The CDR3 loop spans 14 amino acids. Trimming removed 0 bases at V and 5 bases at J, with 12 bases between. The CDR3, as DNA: TGCGCCAGCAGCTTGGGGCAGGGGTTCAACGAGCAGTACTTC. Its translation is CASSLGQGFNEQYF.

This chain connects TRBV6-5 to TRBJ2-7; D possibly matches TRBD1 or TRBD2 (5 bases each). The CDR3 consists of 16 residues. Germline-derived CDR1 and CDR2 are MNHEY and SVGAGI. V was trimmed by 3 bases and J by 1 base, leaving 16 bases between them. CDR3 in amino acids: CASSYPFGTASYEQYF. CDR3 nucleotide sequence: TGTGCCAGCAGTTATCCCTTTGGGACGGCATCCTACGAGCAGTACTTC.

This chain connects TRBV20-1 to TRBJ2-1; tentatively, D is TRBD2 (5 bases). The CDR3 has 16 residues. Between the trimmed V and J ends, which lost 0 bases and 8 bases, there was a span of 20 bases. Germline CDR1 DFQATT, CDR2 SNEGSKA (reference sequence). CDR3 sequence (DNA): TGCAGTGCTAGAGATCCCGGACGCTTGGTGGAGGATGAGCAGTTCTTC. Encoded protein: CSARDPGRLVEDEQFF.

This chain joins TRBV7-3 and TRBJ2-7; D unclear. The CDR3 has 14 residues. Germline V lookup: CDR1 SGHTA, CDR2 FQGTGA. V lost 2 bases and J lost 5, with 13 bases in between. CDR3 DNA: TGTGCCAGCAGCTTAGGTGGGAATGCAAACGAGCAGTACTTC. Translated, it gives CASSLGGNANEQYF.

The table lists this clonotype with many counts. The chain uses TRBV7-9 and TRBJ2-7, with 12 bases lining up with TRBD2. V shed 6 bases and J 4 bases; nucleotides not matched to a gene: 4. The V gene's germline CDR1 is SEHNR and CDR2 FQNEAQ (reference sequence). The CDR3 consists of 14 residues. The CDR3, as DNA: TGTGCCAGCAGGCTAGCGGGGGGGCGGTACGAGCAGTACTTC. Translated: CASRLAGGRYEQYF.

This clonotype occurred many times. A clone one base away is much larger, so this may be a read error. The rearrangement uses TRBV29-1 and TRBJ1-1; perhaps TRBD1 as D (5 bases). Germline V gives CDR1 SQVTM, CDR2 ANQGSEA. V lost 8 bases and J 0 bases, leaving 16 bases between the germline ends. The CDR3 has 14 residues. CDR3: CSTRDGGMNTEAFF. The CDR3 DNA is TGCAGCACAAGGGACGGAGGCATGAACACTGAAGCTTTCTTT. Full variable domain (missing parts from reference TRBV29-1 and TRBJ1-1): SAVISQKPSRDICQRGTSLTIQCQVDSQVTMMFWYRQQPGQSLTLIATANQGSEATYESGFVIDKFPISRPNLTFSTLTVSNMSPEDSSIYLCSTRDGGMNTEAFFGQGTRLTVV.

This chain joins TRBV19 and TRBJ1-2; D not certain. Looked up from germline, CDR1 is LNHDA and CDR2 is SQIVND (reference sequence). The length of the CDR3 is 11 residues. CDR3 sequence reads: CASSGNYGYTF. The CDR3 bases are TGTGCAAGCTCCGGAAACTATGGCTACACCTTC.

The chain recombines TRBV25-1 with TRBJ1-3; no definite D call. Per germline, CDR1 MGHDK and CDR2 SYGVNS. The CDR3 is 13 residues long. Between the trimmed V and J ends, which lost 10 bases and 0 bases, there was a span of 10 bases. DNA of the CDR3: TGTGCCACCACCTCTATCTCTGGAAACACCATATATTTT. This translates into CATTSISGNTIYF.

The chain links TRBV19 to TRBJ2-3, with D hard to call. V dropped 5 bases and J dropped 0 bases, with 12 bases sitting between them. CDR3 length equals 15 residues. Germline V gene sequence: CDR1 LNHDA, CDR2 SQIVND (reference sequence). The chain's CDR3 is CASSSVGSSTDTQYF. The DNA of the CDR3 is TGTGCCAGTAGTTCGGTGGGCTCTAGCACAGATACGCAGTATTTT.

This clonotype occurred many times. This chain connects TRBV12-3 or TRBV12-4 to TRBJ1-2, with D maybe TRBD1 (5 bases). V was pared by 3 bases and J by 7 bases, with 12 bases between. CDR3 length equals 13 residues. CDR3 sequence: CASSFGGLGGYTF. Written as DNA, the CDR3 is TGTGCCAGCAGTTTTGGGGGTCTCGGTGGCTACACCTTC.